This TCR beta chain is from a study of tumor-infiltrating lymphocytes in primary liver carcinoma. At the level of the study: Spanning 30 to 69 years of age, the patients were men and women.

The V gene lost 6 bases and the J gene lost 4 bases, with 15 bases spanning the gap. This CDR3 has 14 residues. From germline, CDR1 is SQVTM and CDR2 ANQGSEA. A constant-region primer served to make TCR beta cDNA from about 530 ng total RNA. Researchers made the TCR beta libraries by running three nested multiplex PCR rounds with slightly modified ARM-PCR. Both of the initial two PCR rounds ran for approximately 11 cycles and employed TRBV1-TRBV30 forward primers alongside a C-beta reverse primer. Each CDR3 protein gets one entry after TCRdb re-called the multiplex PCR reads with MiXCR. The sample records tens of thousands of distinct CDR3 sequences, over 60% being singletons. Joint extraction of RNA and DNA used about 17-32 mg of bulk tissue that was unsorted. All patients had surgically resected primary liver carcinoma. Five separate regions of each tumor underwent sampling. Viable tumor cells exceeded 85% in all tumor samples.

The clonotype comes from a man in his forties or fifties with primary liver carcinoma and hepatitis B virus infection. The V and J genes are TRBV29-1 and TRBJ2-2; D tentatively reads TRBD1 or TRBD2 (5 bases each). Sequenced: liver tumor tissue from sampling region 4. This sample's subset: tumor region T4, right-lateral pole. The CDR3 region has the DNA TGCAGCGTCCTCGGTCTGGGACGCACCGGGGAGCTGTTTTTT. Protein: CSVLGLGRTGELFF.